This is a list of T cell receptor beta chains from one sample in a study of glioma-infiltrating T cells after dendritic cell vaccination. The protocol was immunoSEQ multiplex PCR, while the TCRdb copy is restricted to in-frame clones and leaves out a portion. This table holds more than 85,000 clones, approximately 81% found once. The sequenced sample was blood, obtained before dendritic cell vaccination. The receptors come from a human donor with glioblastoma. Both conserved end residues are trimmed from each CDR3. Each record gives: V gene, J gene, CDR3 protein.

>TRBV4-1|TRBJ2-5
ASSQDRAGRWETQY
>TRBV30|TRBJ2-3
AWSGLESTDTQY
>TRBV10-1|TRBJ2-7
ATADREAPYEQY
>TRBV11-2|TRBJ2-3
TSSSVGGTTDTQY
>TRBV14|TRBJ1-3
ASSQDLGGAGNTIY
>TRBV5-6|TRBJ2-1
ASTGGVLGARSSYNEQF
>TRBV6-5|TRBJ1-3
ASTGPGNTIY
>TRBV2|TRBJ1-3
ASGGGYDSGNTIY
>TRBV10-3|TRBJ1-2
AITESAKGEGYT
>TRBV28|TRBJ1-2
ASSLSSEYHYYT
>TRBV30|TRBJ1-2
AWDTTGMNYGYT
>TRBV28|TRBJ2-1
ASSFAPSNRRRGYNEQF
>TRBV7-9|TRBJ1-4
ASSFSPGQINEKLF
>TRBV6-5|TRBJ2-4
ASRTSGSNIQY
>TRBV2|TRBJ2-1
ASNRDSYNEQF
>TRBV5-1|TRBJ2-7
ASSLGGQGNYEQY
>TRBV5-1|TRBJ2-3
ASSFSGTGGITSTDTQY
>TRBV27|TRBJ2-7
ASRSVREGSYEQY
>TRBV7-2|TRBJ1-1
ASSLDRANTEAF
>TRBV5-1|TRBJ1-1
ASTLSTLNTEAF
>TRBV4-1|TRBJ1-2
ASSSSGPYGYT
>TRBV7-7|TRBJ2-1
ASSSDRYNEQF
>TRBV18|TRBJ2-3
ASSPNEGSTDTQY
>TRBV5-5|TRBJ2-7
ASSLEVFYPGRSYEQY
>TRBV6-4|TRBJ1-2
ASSDSRQGFWGYT
>TRBV13|TRBJ2-5
ASSSSGGARETQY
>TRBV15|TRBJ1-6
ATSTGNSPLH
>TRBV10-1|TRBJ1-3
ASSVGSYTSGNTIY
>TRBV29-1|TRBJ2-7
SVDIAGSVYEQY
>TRBV19|TRBJ1-2
ASSTQNNYGYT
>TRBV15|TRBJ1-2
ATSPGGANYGYT
>TRBV30|TRBJ2-7
AWSVGLAGYEQY
>TRBV11-3|TRBJ2-1
ASSLFWGGSVGNEQF
>TRBV5-1|TRBJ2-7
ASSLVGQGLNEQY
>TRBV7-9|TRBJ2-7
ASSLAWGGLDEQY
>TRBV19|TRBJ1-1
ASSISGQLNTEAF
>TRBV11-2|TRBJ1-2
ASSSAGLGYGYT
>TRBV4-3|TRBJ2-1
ASSQRALGSEQF
>TRBV5-1|TRBJ1-4
ASRQENEKLF
>TRBV27|TRBJ2-1
ASSLFGGGRGNEQF
>TRBV7-2|TRBJ2-1
ASSLVAGGYNEQF
>TRBV27|TRBJ2-3
ASSLSRRGARDTQY
>TRBV4-3|TRBJ2-2
ASSQAWLAEEGTGELF
>TRBV10-3|TRBJ2-1
AISELGGLRQF
>TRBV27|TRBJ2-7
ASSSSRRQVYEQY
>TRBV5-1|TRBJ2-1
ASGLAGGRNNEQF
>TRBV5-1|TRBJ1-1
ASSLAPKGITEAF
>TRBV29-1|TRBJ2-3
SGTAGLLTDTQY
>TRBV4-1|TRBJ1-5
ASSPLGVINQPQH
>TRBV5-6|.
ASSLGWNYEQY
>TRBV27|TRBJ2-7
ASSPLPTGSGDEQY
>TRBV10-3|TRBJ2-7
AISGTGDEQY
>TRBV6-4|TRBJ1-5
ASSPSLNQPQH
>TRBV5-1|TRBJ2-7
ASSPGHSYYEQY
>TRBV5-1|TRBJ2-5
ASSLGGLAGTQETQY
>TRBV19|TRBJ1-2
ASSRGEGGYT
>TRBV12-5|TRBJ2-3
ASGIQRGVDTQY
>TRBV5-4|TRBJ2-5
ASSPDGGSQRETQY
>TRBV5-5|TRBJ1-2
ASSPDRGLYGYT